The clone carrying this T cell receptor (beta chain) was detected a few times. These data belong to a study of T cell repertoires in cytomegalovirus infection. The CDR3 length is 15 residues. V gave up 0 bases and J gave up 0 bases, with 8 bases separating them. The germline V gene has CDR1 DFQATT and CDR2 SNEGSKA (reference sequence). Using its own MiXCR run on the reads, TCRdb lists one record per CDR3 protein. The repertoire has about 200,000 distinct CDR3 sequences, about a tenth of them found once; the top ten carry around 4.4%. What was sequenced was PBMCs. The receptor was isolated from a human donor in good health (CMV status not recorded). Some clones in this sample may be carry-over from other donors' samples. The chain combines TRBV20-1 with TRBJ1-4; a possible D gene is TRBD1 (5 bases). CDR3 amino acids: CSARDRTTTNEKLFF. The CDR3 bases are TGCAGTGCTAGAGATCGGACAACAACTAATGAAAAACTGTTTTTT.